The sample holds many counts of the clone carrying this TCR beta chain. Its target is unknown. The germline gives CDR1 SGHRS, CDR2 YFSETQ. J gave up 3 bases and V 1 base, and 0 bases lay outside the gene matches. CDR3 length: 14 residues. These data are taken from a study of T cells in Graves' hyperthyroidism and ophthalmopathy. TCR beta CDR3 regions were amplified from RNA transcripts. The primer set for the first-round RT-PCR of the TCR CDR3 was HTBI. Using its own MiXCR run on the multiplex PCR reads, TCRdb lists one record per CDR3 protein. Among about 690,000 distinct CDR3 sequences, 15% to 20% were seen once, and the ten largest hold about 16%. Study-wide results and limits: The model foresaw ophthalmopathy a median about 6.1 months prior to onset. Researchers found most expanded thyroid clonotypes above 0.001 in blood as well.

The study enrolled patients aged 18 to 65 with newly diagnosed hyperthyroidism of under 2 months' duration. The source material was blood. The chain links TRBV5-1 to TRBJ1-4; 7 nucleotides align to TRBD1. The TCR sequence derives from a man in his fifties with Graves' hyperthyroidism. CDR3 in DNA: TGCGCCAGCAGCTTGACAGGGGCTAATGAAAAACTGTTTTTT. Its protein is CASSLTGANEKLFF.